This passage covers 17 T cell receptor beta chains from one sample sequenced in a study of blood T cell repertoires in COVID-19. Sequenced by immunoSEQ multiplex PCR; TCRdb stores in-frame clones only, minus some. The table lists a few hundred thousand clones, about 87% of them singletons. Sequenced sample: peripheral blood. The source of these receptors is a woman in her 70s with COVID-19, enrolled during active disease.

Concerning this clone: One end of the junction varies from germline; a read error may be responsible. CDR3 bases: TGTGCCAACAGCCCCCAAAGGACAGGGGTGGGGGAGCTGTTTTTT. Amino acid sequence: CANSPQRTGVGELFF. The V gene is TRBV11-2, the J gene TRBJ2-2; 9 bases are a match to TRBD1. From germline, CDR1 is SGHAT and CDR2 FQNNGV. CDR3 size: 15 residues.

This chain links TRBV29-1 with TRBJ2-7; D perhaps matches TRBD1 (6 bases). Trimming cost V 3 bases and J 1 base, with 10 bases left between them. This CDR3 has 13 residues. Germline CDR1 and CDR2: SQVTM and ANQGSEA. The CDR3 nucleotides read TGCAGCGTTGACGATGGACAGTCCTACGAGCAGTACTTC. This translates into CSVDDGQSYEQYF.

For the CDR3, the DNA is TGCGCCAGCAGCCATGGTTCAGGGAACTACAATGAGCAGTTCTTC. Its protein is CASSHGSGNYNEQFF. This chain links TRBV4-3 with TRBJ2-1; tentative D call: TRBD1 (5 bases). CDR3 length: 15 residues. V was shortened by 3 bases and J by 3 bases, with 12 bases between the two germline ends. Germline V lookup: CDR1 LGHNA, CDR2 YSLEER.

J is TRBJ2-1 and V is TRBV12-3 or TRBV12-4; TRBD2 might be the D (5 bases). Trimming stripped 5 bases from V and 10 bases from J, with 15 bases between. The CDR3 is 13 amino acids. CDR3 DNA: TGTGCCAGCAGTGGACTGGACCCGGGCGAGCAGTTCTTC. This encodes CASSGLDPGEQFF.

The chain has TRBV6-6 and TRBJ2-1; the D gene is possibly TRBD1 (5 bases). The CDR3 is 14 amino acids. Germline V gene sequence: CDR1 MNHNY, CDR2 SVGAGI (reference sequence). The V and J ends lost 0 bases and 8 bases respectively, with 11 bases between them. DNA for the CDR3: TGTGCCAGCAGTTACTCTGCAGGGTTGTATGAGCAGTTCTTC. It encodes CASSYSAGLYEQFF.

This clone was seen a few times. This chain uses TRBV20-1 with TRBJ2-7; D is possibly TRBD2 (5 bases). The germline V gene encodes CDR1 DFQATT and CDR2 SNEGSKA (reference sequence). CDR3 length: 11 amino acids. V shed 6 bases and J shed 11 bases, with 17 bases lying between them. CDR3 loop: CSATRTRHKYF. The CDR3 coding sequence is TGCAGTGCCACAAGAACTAGGCACAAGTACTTC.

The chain combines TRBV24-1 with TRBJ1-4, with D possibly TRBD1 on 5 matching bases. CDR3 size: 15 residues. Trimming took 3 bases from V and 4 from J, leaving 11 bases between them. Germline V gene sequence: CDR1 KGHDR, CDR2 SFDVKD. The CDR3 DNA sequence: TGTGCCACCAGTGATCCAGGGCGGGGTAATGAAAAACTGTTTTTT. Translation gives CATSDPGRGNEKLFF.

The rearrangement uses TRBV5-1 and TRBJ2-7; possible D gene TRBD1, 5 bases. The CDR3 contains 12 residues. The V end lost 0 bases, the J end lost 4 bases, and 5 bases lay between the germline ends. Germline loops: CDR1 SGHRS, CDR2 YFSETQ. For the CDR3, the DNA is TGCGCCAGCAGCTTGGGACAGTACGAGCAGTACTTC. This translates into CASSLGQYEQYF.

The chain recombines TRBV27 with TRBJ2-2; 7 bases agree with TRBD2. The CDR3 runs to 16 residues. Germline assignment: CDR1 MNHEY and CDR2 SMNVEV (reference sequence). The junction had 7 bases not matched to a gene; V was cut back by 5 bases and J by 1 base. The CDR3 DNA follows: TGTGCCAGCAGTCCTCTGGCTAGCGGGAACACCGGGGAGCTGTTTTTT. Encoded protein: CASSPLASGNTGELFF.

Written as DNA, the CDR3 is TGCAGCGTCGAGGGACTAGCCAAAAACATTCAGTACTTC. As protein: CSVEGLAKNIQYF. The V call is TRBV29-1, the J call TRBJ2-4; possible D gene TRBD2, 6 bases. The V end was cut by 6 bases, the J end by 0 bases, with 9 bases between. The CDR3 covers 13 residues. CDR1 is SQVTM and CDR2 is ANQGSEA in the germline V gene.

CDR3 in amino acids: CASSRGTGGSYEQYF. CDR3 nucleotide sequence: TGCGCCAGCAGCCGGGGGACAGGGGGCTCCTACGAGCAGTACTTC. The chain has TRBV4-3 and TRBJ2-7, with TRBD1 identical over 11 bases. Germline V gene data show CDR1 as LGHNA and CDR2 as YSLEER. The CDR3 has 15 amino acids. V trimming: 4 bases; J trimming: 0 bases; junction bases outside the gene matches: 2.

This chain uses TRBV5-1 with TRBJ2-1; TRBD1 agrees at 7 bases. V shed 0 bases and J 0 bases; nucleotides not matched to a gene: 3. CDR3 size: 16 residues. Germline V CDR1 and CDR2: SGHRS, YFSETQ. The CDR3 spells CASSLVTGSSYNEQFF. CDR3 bases: TGCGCCAGCAGCTTGGTGACAGGGAGCTCCTACAATGAGCAGTTCTTC.

The rearrangement links TRBV14 to TRBJ2-1, with 8 bases aligning to TRBD1. CDR3 length: 17 amino acids. In germline, CDR1 is SGHDN, CDR2 FVKESK. V lost 4 bases and J lost 4; bases outside the gene matches: 12. The CDR3 coding sequence is TGTGCCAGCAGCCCCCATTCCGGGACAGGCGCTTACAATGAGCAGTTCTTC. This encodes CASSPHSGTGAYNEQFF. The complete variable domain, with remaining parts taken from reference TRBV14 and TRBJ2-1, reads EAGVTQFPSHSVIEKGQTVTLRCDPISGHDNLYWYRRVMGKEIKFLLHFVKESKQDESGMPNNRFLAERTGGTYSTLKVQPAELEDSGVYFCASSPHSGTGAYNEQFFGPGTRLTVL.

The V and J genes are TRBV4-1 and TRBJ2-3, with 12 bases aligning to TRBD2. There are 18 residues in the CDR3. The germline CDR1 and CDR2 sequences are MGHRA and YSYEKL. Unmatched junction bases numbered 14, after V lost 4 bases and J lost 6 bases. CDR3 amino acids: CASSPVRTSGNPGDTQYF. The CDR3 DNA is TGCGCCAGCAGCCCGGTTCGGACTAGCGGGAATCCAGGGGATACGCAGTATTTT.

This chain uses TRBV5-5 with TRBJ2-7; D might be TRBD2 (5 bases). This CDR3 has 13 amino acids. Between the trimmed V and J ends, which lost 3 bases and 2 bases, there was a span of 9 bases. The germline gives CDR1 SGHKS, CDR2 YYEKEE (reference sequence). The CDR3 here is CASSYLTTYEQYF. In DNA, the CDR3 is TGTGCCAGCAGCTATTTGACTACCTACGAGCAGTACTTC.

This chain joins TRBV18 and TRBJ2-5, with a possible D match to TRBD1 (7 bases). Trimming shortened V by 5 bases and J by 4 bases, and 17 bases separated the two germline ends. The CDR3 is 15 amino acids. The V gene's germline CDR1 is KGHSH and CDR2 LQKENI. CDR3 DNA: TGTGCCAGCTCAACTTCGGAGGGGGCAGGAGAGACCCAGTACTTC. Encoded protein: CASSTSEGAGETQYF.

This chain links TRBV11-2 with TRBJ1-2; D is ambiguous. Germline CDR1 reads SGHAT; CDR2 reads FQNNGV. With 1 base removed from V and 5 bases from J, the gap between germline ends came to 14 bases. The CDR3 is 15 residues long. The CDR3 DNA follows: TGTGCCAGCAGCTTAGGTTCGCCTAGCGGGTATGGCTACACCTTC. Protein product: CASSLGSPSGYGYTF.